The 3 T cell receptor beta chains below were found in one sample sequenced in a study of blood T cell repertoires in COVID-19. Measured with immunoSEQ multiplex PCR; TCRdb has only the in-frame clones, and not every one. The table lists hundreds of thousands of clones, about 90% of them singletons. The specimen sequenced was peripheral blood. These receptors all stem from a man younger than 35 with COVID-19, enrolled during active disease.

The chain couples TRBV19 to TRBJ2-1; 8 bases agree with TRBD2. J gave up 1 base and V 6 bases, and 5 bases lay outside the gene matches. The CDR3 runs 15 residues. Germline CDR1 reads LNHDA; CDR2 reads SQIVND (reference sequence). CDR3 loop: CASSSTSGSYNEQFF. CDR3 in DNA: TGTGCCAGTAGCTCTACTAGCGGTTCCTACAATGAGCAGTTCTTC.

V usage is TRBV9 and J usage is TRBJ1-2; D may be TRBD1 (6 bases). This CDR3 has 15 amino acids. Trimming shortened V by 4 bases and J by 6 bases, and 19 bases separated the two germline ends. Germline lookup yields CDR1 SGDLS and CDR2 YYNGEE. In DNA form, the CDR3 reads TGTGCCAGCAGCCCCCCAGGAGACAGGCGGAATGGCTACACCTTC. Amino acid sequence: CASSPPGDRRNGYTF.

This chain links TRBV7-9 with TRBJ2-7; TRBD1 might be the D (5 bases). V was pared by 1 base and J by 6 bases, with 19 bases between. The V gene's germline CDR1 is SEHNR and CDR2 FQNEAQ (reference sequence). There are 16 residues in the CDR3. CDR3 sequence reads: CASSLVLGVGSLEQYF. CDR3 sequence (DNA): TGTGCCAGCAGCTTAGTATTAGGGGTAGGATCCCTCGAGCAGTACTTC.